This TCR beta chain was recorded in a study of blood T cell repertoires in COVID-19. Study details: The United States, Italy and Spain were the sources of the acute and convalescent COVID-19 samples.

Profiled with immunoSEQ multiplex PCR; TCRdb holds only in-frame clones, not every one. The profile covers 350,000 to 400,000 clones, with approximately 93% appearing a single time and roughly 0.9% taken by the ten largest. The CDR3 totals 13 residues. V dropped 1 base and J dropped 6 bases, with 6 bases sitting between them. Germline assignment: CDR1 SEHNR and CDR2 FQNEAQ (reference sequence). Study members were between about 18 and 95 years old and lived in fewer than 30 US regions. Material: PBMCs or T cells enriched from blood (not recorded which). This clonotype was obtained from a woman between 40 and 55 years old who had been exposed to COVID-19. The chain carries TRBV7-9 and TRBJ1-4; D uncertain. CDR3 DNA: TGTGCCAGCAGCTTAGGCGTGTATGAAAAACTGTTTTTT. This encodes CASSLGVYEKLFF.